Only one count was recorded for the clone carrying this TCR beta chain. The data stem from a study of blood T cell repertoires in COVID-19. Profiling relied on immunoSEQ multiplex PCR, and the TCRdb table lists in-frame clones only, not all of them. The sample holds 150,000 to 200,000 clones; 82% are singletons and the top ten take 22%. Germline V lookup: CDR1 SGDLS, CDR2 YYNGEE. Trimming removed 4 bases from V and 9 bases from J; junction bases left unmatched: 13. The CDR3 consists of 15 residues. The receptor comes from a woman of 80 years or more with acute or convalescent COVID-19. Sequencing input: peripheral blood. The genes are TRBV9 and TRBJ2-1; 7 nucleotides line up with TRBD2. The CDR3 DNA sequence: TGTGCCAGCAGCTCCCGAAGGGAGGGAATAGGTGAGCAGTTCTTC. It encodes CASSSRREGIGEQFF.